This TCR beta chain was sequenced for a study of T cell responses to AZD1222 COVID-19 vaccine. Whole-study context: It was second doses at about 4 or about 12 weeks that were pooled.

This CDR3 comprises 15 residues. CDR1 is SGHRS, CDR2 YFSETQ, per germline. The junction had 4 bases not matched to a gene; V was cut back by 0 bases and J by 1 base. Study findings and constraints: At study baseline, merely roughly 6 AZD1222 recipients were seropositive. The study found vaccine-associated CD4 TCRs spanning spike, dominant at 160-218 and 743-854. None of the repertoires were sampled until the peak T cell response had passed.

The protocol was immunoSEQ multiplex PCR, while the TCRdb copy is restricted to in-frame clones and leaves out a portion. The sample has some 120,000 clones, 65% to 85% seen once. This clone was counted once. Its cognate antigen is unknown. The material was peripheral blood, obtained on day 0 of AZD1222 vaccination. The receptor's source is an adult in good health. V gene TRBV5-1 combines with J gene TRBJ2-7, with 7 bases fitting TRBD1. The CDR3 nucleotides are TGCGCCAGCAGCTTGGCCCCGGGACAGTCCTACGAGCAGTACTTC. Protein sequence: CASSLAPGQSYEQYF.